This T cell receptor (beta chain) originates from a study of blood T cell repertoires in COVID-19. Trimming pared 6 bases from V and 0 bases from J, leaving 11 bases between. Germline values: CDR1 MNHNY, CDR2 SVGAGI (reference sequence). This CDR3 spans 15 amino acids. Residents of 24 US areas, aged about 18 to 95 years, made up the participants. Someone with COVID-19 had been met by exposed participants within 2 weeks before study entry. Per the authors' pipeline: Researchers report that nucleated cell counts were estimated from reference gene primer amplification. Here immunoSEQ multiplex PCR was the method, and the copy in TCRdb shows in-frame clones only, minus some. V and J calls and clone size are those listed in that table; D and trimming were worked out from the DNA. The sample consists of hundreds of thousands of clones, about four fifths of them appearing once.

Sequencing used PBMCs or T cells enriched from blood (not recorded which). The genes are TRBV6-6 and TRBJ2-2; perhaps TRBD2 as D (5 bases). The receptor's source is a woman aged 50 to 65 who had been exposed to COVID-19. The CDR3 DNA follows: TGTGCCAGCAGCCTCGGACTTGCGAACACCGGGGAGCTGTTTTTT. This codes for CASSLGLANTGELFF.